A selection of T cell receptor beta chains follows, all from one sample in a study of T-cell memory formation after mild COVID-19. TCRdb analysed the 5' RACE reads with MiXCR anew, one entry per CDR3 protein. The sample lists around 410,000 distinct CDR3 sequences, 23% occurring once. The sequencing input was PBMCs or a T cell subset sorted from them (not recorded which). These TCRs come from an adult woman who had mild COVID-19 (a few samples of this study predate the infection). Cell type and time point are not known. The CDR3 runs from the conserved cysteine through the conserved F or W. The D gene is left open where the match is weak. The size of a clone is reported for some rows only, either as once, few or many, or as a class for expanded clones.

J gene	D gene	clone size	V gene	CDR3 DNA	CDR3 protein
TRBJ1-5	-	few	TRBV29-1	TGCAGCCTACCCGATTTTCGAGGGGGGGGCAATCAGCCCCAGCATTTT	CSLPDFRGGGNQPQHF
TRBJ2-4	-	few	TRBV7-2	TGTGCCAGCAGCGACTCTAATATGCGGGTGAAAAACATTCAGTACTTC	CASSDSNMRVKNIQYF
TRBJ1-5	TRBD1	-	TRBV9	TGTGCCAGCAGCCCACAGGACAGGGTTGAGCCCCAGCATTTT	CASSPQDRVEPQHF
TRBJ2-6	TRBD2	-	TRBV19	TGTGCCAGTAGTGGGACTAGCGGGGTTTCCTTCTCTGGGGCCAACGTCCTGACTTTC	CASSGTSGVSFSGANVLTF
TRBJ2-6	TRBD1	few	TRBV11-2	TGTGCCAGCAGCTCACCAGGGGGTACTGGGGCCAACGTCCTGACTTTC	CASSSPGGTGANVLTF
TRBJ2-5	-	-	TRBV5-1	TGCGCCAGCAGCTACGGATACAGCCAGGAGACCCAGTACTTC	CASSYGYSQETQYF
TRBJ1-5	TRBD1	-	TRBV18	TGTGCCAGCTCAGACAGGGATAGCAATCAGCCCCAGCATTTT	CASSDRDSNQPQHF
TRBJ2-1	-	-	TRBV7-6	TGTGCCAGCAGCTTAAAGGCCATGGCTAACAATGAGCAGTTCTTC	CASSLKAMANNEQFF
TRBJ1-2	TRBD1	-	TRBV4-1	TGCGCCAGCAGCCAACTCGGGACAGGGGACAGCAACGGCTACACCTTC	CASSQLGTGDSNGYTF
TRBJ1-5	-	-	TRBV5-6	TGTGCCAGCTTATTTGAGGGGACCTCAGACCAGCCCCAGCATTTT	CASLFEGTSDQPQHF
TRBJ1-3	-	-	TRBV6-5	TGTGCCAGCAGCCGGTTGTTCGCAACGGACACCATATATTTT	CASSRLFATDTIYF
TRBJ2-7	-	-	TRBV4-1	TGCGCCAGCAGCCAGGCAGGGCTTAGAGACGAGCAGTACTTC	CASSQAGLRDEQYF
TRBJ2-7	-	few	TRBV25-1	TGTGCCAGCAGTGAATCCTTGGCAGGGTTATACGAGCAGTACTTC	CASSESLAGLYEQYF
TRBJ2-1	-	-	TRBV20-1	TGCAGTGCCCGCGGGAAGTACTACAATGAGCAGTTCTTC	CSARGKYYNEQFF
TRBJ1-2	TRBD1	-	TRBV30	TGTGCCTGGAGCCGACGGGACAGGGATGGCTACACCTTC	CAWSRRDRDGYTF
TRBJ2-7	TRBD1	-	TRBV20-1	TGCAGTGCTAGAGTAACAGGGGGCTTTGAGCAGTACTTC	CSARVTGGFEQYF
TRBJ2-7	-	few	TRBV2	TGTGCCAGCAGTGAAGACCCCGGACTCGCCTACGAGCAGTACTTC	CASSEDPGLAYEQYF
TRBJ1-1	-	few	TRBV12-3/TRBV12-4	TGTGCCAGCAGTTTTTGGGGAAGAGACACTGAAGCTTTCTTT	CASSFWGRDTEAFF
TRBJ2-3	TRBD1	-	TRBV7-9	TGTGCCAGCAGCTCGGACAGGGGGTCCGCAGATACGCAGTATTTT	CASSSDRGSADTQYF
TRBJ2-1	TRBD2	-	TRBV18	TGTGCCAGCTCCAAGACCAGCGGGAGCTCCTACAATGAGCAGTTCTTC	CASSKTSGSSYNEQFF
TRBJ1-5	-	-	TRBV24-1	TGTGCCACCAAAGCAGGGATGGATCAGCCCCAGCATTTT	CATKAGMDQPQHF
TRBJ2-2	TRBD2	many	TRBV6-5	TGTGCCAGCAGTTACTTATACTGGACTAGCGGGAACACCGGGGAGCTGTTTTTT	CASSYLYWTSGNTGELFF
TRBJ1-1	-	many	TRBV3-1	TGTGCCAGCAGCCTCGGACGACGGAACACTGAAGCTTTCTTT	CASSLGRRNTEAFF
TRBJ2-1	-	few	TRBV6-5	TGTGCCAGCAGCCCGGGACTGACGGGGGATGAGCAGTTCTTC	CASSPGLTGDEQFF
TRBJ1-5	-	few	TRBV5-6	TGTGCCAGCAACCGGTTCAATCAGCCCCAGCATTTT	CASNRFNQPQHF
TRBJ1-5	TRBD1	once	TRBV12-3/TRBV12-4	TGTGCCAGCAGTCAACAGGGGACCAATCAGCCCCAGCATTTT	CASSQQGTNQPQHF
TRBJ2-1	-	-	TRBV20-1	TGCAGTGCTAGGAATCTCGGAGGCAGCTCCTGGAATGAGCAGTTCTTC	CSARNLGGSSWNEQFF
TRBJ2-7	-	-	TRBV18	TGTGCCAGCTCACACCCGGGACTTACTACGTGGGAGCAGTACTTC	CASSHPGLTTWEQYF
TRBJ2-7	-	-	TRBV4-3	TGCGCCAGCAGCCTTCATGGGAACTACGAGCAGTACTTC	CASSLHGNYEQYF
TRBJ1-2	-	-	TRBV20-1	TGCAGTGCTAGTCCCTGGGCAGAGGGCTATGGCTACACCTTC	CSASPWAEGYGYTF
TRBJ2-2	TRBD1	-	TRBV30	TGTGCCTGGAGCGACGGGACAGGGACGGTGACCGGGGAGCTGTTTTTT	CAWSDGTGTVTGELFF
TRBJ2-3	TRBD2	few	TRBV9	TGTGCCAGCAGCGAGAGCGGGGGGGCCACAGATACGCAGTATTTT	CASSESGGATDTQYF
TRBJ1-2	-	few	TRBV2	TGTGCCAGCAGGGAAAACTATGGCTACACCTTC	CASRENYGYTF
TRBJ2-2	-	few	TRBV9	TGTGCCAGCAGCGTAGAAGTGAACACCGGGGAGCTGTTTTTT	CASSVEVNTGELFF
TRBJ2-1	TRBD2	-	TRBV24-1	TGTGCCACCAGTGATGACCTAGCGGGAGGGACCGATGAGCAGTTCTTC	CATSDDLAGGTDEQFF
TRBJ2-1	-	-	TRBV24-1	TGTGCCACCAGTGATCTACCCACAGGACAGACCTCCTACAATGAGCAGTTCTTC	CATSDLPTGQTSYNEQFF
TRBJ1-4	-	-	TRBV7-9	TGTGCCAGCACCACTCACTGGGGGGCTCGTAATGAAAAACTGTTTTTT	CASTTHWGARNEKLFF
TRBJ1-2	-	-	TRBV12-3/TRBV12-4	TGTGCCAGCAGCCGCGCGAGGGGTTGGGAAGGCTACACCTTC	CASSRARGWEGYTF
TRBJ2-1	TRBD2	-	TRBV7-6	TGTGCCAGCAGCCACAAATCCGGGACTAGCCTCGAAGGGCTCTACAATGAGCAGTTCTTC	CASSHKSGTSLEGLYNEQFF